The 8 T cell receptor beta chains listed next were all sequenced from one sample in a study of blood T cell repertoires in COVID-19. Measured with immunoSEQ multiplex PCR; TCRdb has only the in-frame clones, and not every one. This table has almost 200,000 clones, 75% to 85% appearing once. The specimen was peripheral blood. These receptors came from a woman in her forties with COVID-19, enrolled during active disease.

The genes are TRBV2 and TRBJ2-5, with D perhaps matching TRBD1 (5 bases). This CDR3 spans 15 amino acids. V lost 5 bases and J 2 bases, leaving 15 bases between the germline ends. Germline V CDR1 and CDR2: SNHLY, FYNNEI. The CDR3: CASSLTAVPQETQYF. The CDR3 coding sequence is TGTGCCAGCAGTCTGACAGCCGTACCTCAAGAGACCCAGTACTTC.

CDR3 in DNA: TGTGCCCATCTAGGAGGCGTTGATAGCAATCAGCCCCAGCATTTT. Translating gives CAHLGGVDSNQPQHF. The rearrangement joins TRBV10-3 to TRBJ1-5; D is undetermined. This CDR3 contains 15 residues. V gave up 11 bases and J gave up 0 bases, with 17 bases separating them. The germline CDR1 and CDR2 sequences are ENHRY and SYGVKD.

This sequence joins TRBV19 and TRBJ2-2; D unresolved. The CDR3 is 12 amino acids. The V and J ends lost 8 bases and 4 bases respectively, with 8 bases between them. Germline V gene sequence: CDR1 LNHDA, CDR2 SQIVND (reference sequence). The CDR3 region is CASARGTGELFF. For the CDR3, the DNA is TGTGCCAGTGCACGAGGCACCGGGGAGCTGTTTTTT.

The rearrangement joins TRBV5-1 to TRBJ2-4; 9 bases match TRBD1. The CDR3 has 13 amino acids. Looked up from germline, CDR1 is SGHRS and CDR2 is YFSETQ. The ends lost 3 bases at V and 7 bases at J; junction bases unmatched: 2. The CDR3 bases are TGCGCCAGCAGCTATGGACAGGGGAACATTCAGTACTTC. This encodes CASSYGQGNIQYF. The variable domain in full, completed from reference TRBV5-1 and TRBJ2-4, reads KAGVTQTPRYLIKTRGQQVTLSCSPISGHRSVSWYQQTPGQGLQFLFEYFSETQRNKGNFPGRFSGRQFSNSRSEMNVSTLELGDSALYLCASSYGQGNIQYFGAGTRLSVL.

The count of this clone is one. The V call is TRBV11-2, the J call TRBJ2-7; D might be TRBD2 (6 bases). V was shortened by 8 bases and J by 6 bases, with 14 bases between the two germline ends. Germline loops: CDR1 SGHAT, CDR2 FQNNGV. This CDR3 is built from 12 residues. The CDR3 DNA sequence: TGTGCCAGCGATGGAGGGTACGTCGAGCAGTACTTC. It codes for CASDGGYVEQYF.

The chain couples TRBV18 to TRBJ2-7, with TRBD2 identical over 7 bases. The CDR3 runs to 14 residues. Per germline, CDR1 KGHSH and CDR2 LQKENI. V lost 0 bases and J lost 3; bases outside the gene matches: 2. CDR3 DNA sequence: TGTGCCAGCTCACCACCTAGCGGGTACTACGAGCAGTACTTC. This translates into CASSPPSGYYEQYF. Using reference TRBV18 and TRBJ2-7 for the parts outside the CDR3, the full variable domain is NAGVMQNPRHLVRRRGQEARLRCSPMKGHSHVYWYRQLPEEGLKFMVYLQKENIIDESGMPKERFSAEFPKEGPSILRIQQVVRGDSAAYFCASSPPSGYYEQYFGPGTRLTVT.

The V call is TRBV10-3, the J call TRBJ2-3; 9 bases match TRBD2. The CDR3 covers 16 residues. The junction had 6 bases not matched to a gene; V was cut back by 4 bases and J by 1 base. The germline V gene encodes CDR1 ENHRY and CDR2 SYGVKD. The CDR3: CAISGLAEKGTDTQYF. Written as DNA, the CDR3 is TGTGCCATCAGTGGACTAGCGGAGAAGGGCACAGATACGCAGTATTTT.

The J gene is TRBJ1-2, the V gene TRBV12-3 or TRBV12-4; D remains unclear. The V end lost 5 bases, the J end lost 2 bases, and 3 bases lay between the germline ends. The CDR3 sequence is 11 residues long. CDR3 loop: CASSQNYGYTF. For the CDR3, the DNA is TGTGCCAGCAGTCAGAACTATGGCTACACCTTC.